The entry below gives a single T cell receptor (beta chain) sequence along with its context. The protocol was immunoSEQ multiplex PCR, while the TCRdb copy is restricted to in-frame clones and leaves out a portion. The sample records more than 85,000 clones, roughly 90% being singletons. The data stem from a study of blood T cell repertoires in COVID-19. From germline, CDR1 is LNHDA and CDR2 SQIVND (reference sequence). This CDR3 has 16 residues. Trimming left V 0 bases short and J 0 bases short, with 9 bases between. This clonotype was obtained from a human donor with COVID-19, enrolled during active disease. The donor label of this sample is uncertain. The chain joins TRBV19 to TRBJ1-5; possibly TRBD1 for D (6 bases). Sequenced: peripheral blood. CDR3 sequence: CASSIEQGASNQPQHF. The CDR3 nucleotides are TGTGCCAGTAGTATAGAACAGGGCGCTAGCAATCAGCCCCAGCATTTT. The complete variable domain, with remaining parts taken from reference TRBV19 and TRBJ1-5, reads DGGITQSPKYLFRKEGQNVTLSCEQNLNHDAMYWYRQDPGQGLRLIYYSQIVNDFQKGDIAEGYSVSREKKESFPLTVTSAQKNPTAFYLCASSIEQGASNQPQHFGDGTRLSIL.